The 9 T cell receptor beta chains below all came from one sample that was sequenced in a study of cytomegalovirus exposure and HLA in healthy donors. The PCR was carried out with 60 Vbeta primers and 13 Jbeta primers. Produced via immunoSEQ multiplex PCR; TCRdb's table is partial and in-frame only. The sample has around 120,000 clones; 83% are singletons. Material for sequencing was PBMCs. The receptors were gathered from a girl aged 2-9 years in good health and CMV-seronegative.

The V gene is TRBV14, the J gene TRBJ1-2, with D perhaps TRBD1 (5 bases). In germline, CDR1 is SGHDN, CDR2 FVKESK. Trimming took 3 bases from V and 4 from J, leaving 9 bases between them. The CDR3 spans 13 residues. The CDR3: CASSQTAGYGYTF. In nucleotides, the CDR3 is TGTGCCAGCAGCCAGACAGCAGGCTATGGCTACACCTTC.

The chain links TRBV13 to TRBJ2-5; 9 bases map to TRBD2. The J call may be mistaken, given a closer DNA end match to TRBJ2-7. The CDR3 covers 14 residues. Germline V CDR1 and CDR2: PRHDT, FYEKMQ (reference sequence). CDR3 protein: CASSLGAGGYEQYF. The CDR3 DNA sequence: TGTGCCAGCAGCTTAGGGGCGGGGGGGTACGAGCAGTACTTC.

The V gene is TRBV5-4, the J gene TRBJ2-1; 10 bases fit TRBD2. Germline V gives CDR1 SGHNT, CDR2 YYREEE (reference sequence). The CDR3 loop spans 15 amino acids. After removal of 1 base from V and 8 bases from J, the junction contained 6 bases not matched to a gene. DNA of the CDR3: TGTGCCAGCAGCTTGATCGCTAGCGGGAGCGATGAGCAGTTCTTC. This translates into CASSLIASGSDEQFF.

This chain joins TRBV5-1 and TRBJ2-5, with 13 bases lining up with TRBD2. J was trimmed by 5 bases and V by 4 bases; bases with no gene match: 8. Germline V lookup: CDR1 SGHRS, CDR2 YFSETQ. The CDR3 contains 16 residues. The DNA of the CDR3 is TGCGCCAGCAGCCCTCTTTTGACTAGCGGGGGGGAGACCCAGTACTTC. Translation gives CASSPLLTSGGETQYF.

On this clone itself: The same CDR3 arises from other DNA sequences in this sample as well. The V and J genes are TRBV9 and TRBJ1-1; the D gene is possibly TRBD1 (6 bases). CDR1 is SGDLS, CDR2 YYNGEE, per germline. The length of the CDR3 is 17 residues. Deletions cut 4 bases from V and 0 bases from J, with 19 bases between. The CDR3 here is CASSTPRQDLMNTEAFF. CDR3 coding DNA: TGTGCCAGCAGCACTCCCAGACAGGATCTCATGAACACTGAAGCTTTCTTT.

J is TRBJ1-4 and V is TRBV27, with D maybe TRBD1 (6 bases). The CDR3 spans 16 residues. Trimming cost V 8 bases and J 0 bases, with 16 bases left between them. The V gene's germline CDR1 is MNHEY and CDR2 SMNVEV (reference sequence). The CDR3 protein is CASGVSRGTTNEKLFF. CDR3 nucleotide sequence: TGTGCCAGCGGGGTATCCAGGGGTACAACTAATGAAAAACTGTTTTTT.

This clone came up once. This chain joins TRBV12-5 and TRBJ2-3, with 7 bases aligning to TRBD1. The CDR3 is made up of 19 amino acids. V lost 1 base and J lost 2; bases outside the gene matches: 15. The germline CDR1 and CDR2 sequences are LGHNT and FRNRAP. CDR3 amino acids: CASGLGGKRTGEITDTQYF. The CDR3 DNA sequence: TGTGCTAGTGGTTTGGGGGGAAAGCGGACAGGAGAAATCACAGATACGCAGTATTTT.

The gene calls are TRBV6-6 and TRBJ2-7; D is possibly TRBD2 (7 bases). V lost 7 bases and J 5 bases, leaving 15 bases between the germline ends. Looked up from germline, CDR1 is MNHNY and CDR2 is SVGAGI (reference sequence). CDR3 length equals 13 residues. CDR3 protein: CASIAGGGHEQYF. CDR3 DNA sequence: TGTGCCAGCATCGCTGGGGGGGGCCACGAGCAGTACTTC.

This clone came up a few times. The rearrangement uses TRBV19 and TRBJ1-2; a weak D match, TRBD1 (5 bases). Trimming pared 6 bases from V and 1 base from J, leaving 15 bases between. Germline-derived CDR1 and CDR2 are LNHDA and SQIVND (reference sequence). The CDR3 covers 15 residues. The CDR3 region has the DNA TGTGCCAGTAGAGAACAGGCGGACCATAACTATGGCTACACCTTC. Encoded protein: CASREQADHNYGYTF.